Sequencing of this T cell receptor (beta chain) was carried out in a study of OX40 agonist ivuxolimab in advanced cancers. Across the whole study: A diagnosis of hepatocellular carcinoma, melanoma, renal cell or head and neck cancer was present in dose-escalation patients. Checkpoint inhibitors had been given previously to under 50% of patients.

The CDR3 has 14 amino acids. The V gene's germline CDR1 is MNHEY and CDR2 SVGAGI. The trim removed 2 bases at V and 8 bases at J, leaving 6 bases unmatched. The study sampled blood at baseline, cycle 4 day 1, and cycle 7 day 1. This clone was counted a single time. Its antigen remains unknown. General study points: Clonal expansion by week 6 occurred in CD4+ and CD8+ blood T cells (at 0.1 to 3.0 mg/kg).

This table comes from immunoSEQ multiplex PCR, and its TCRdb copy is limited to in-frame clones, with some not included. This sample has roughly 65,000 clones, with 90% found just once. V is TRBV6-5 and J is TRBJ1-2; 9 bases fit TRBD1. The sequencing used CD4+ or CD8+ T cells sorted from blood, collected in a trial of the OX40 agonist ivuxolimab. The sequence came from an adult with an advanced solid tumor such as melanoma, head and neck, liver or kidney cancer. The CDR3 loop reads CASSYTGTGIGYTF. Here the CDR3 DNA reads TGTGCCAGCAGTTACACCGGGACAGGGATCGGCTACACCTTC.